These T cell receptor beta chains were read from a single sample in a study of cytomegalovirus exposure and HLA in healthy donors. Sequencing was performed with immunoSEQ multiplex PCR; in TCRdb, only in-frame clones are kept and a portion is missing. The table has about 200,000 clones, approximately 85% seen once; the top ten hold 2% to 2.5%. Sequencing was performed on PBMCs. The receptors stem from a woman aged 50 to 60 in good health and CMV-seronegative. Both conserved end residues are part of each CDR3. Some rows mark clone size as missing; the rest say once, few, many or name a class of expanded clone.

size,V,CDR3
once,TRBV28,CASSSWATSYEQYF
NA,TRBV19,CASSKRDRENIQYF
NA,TRBV28,CASSLAGRIGEQFF
NA,TRBV6-5,CASSYSGTSVQGTQYF
few,TRBV11-2,CASSLGPGDSGNTIYF
NA,TRBV13,CASSSPGETGGASPLHF
NA,TRBV7-2,CASSFFGGEQYF
NA,TRBV29-1,CSVEGTGGEAYGYTF
NA,TRBV4-3,CASSQDMGVSYEQYF
NA,TRBV7-9,CASSPGQGTTGELFF
NA,TRBV6-1,CASSPGQSTNEKLFF
once,TRBV7-9,CSSSSWDRVGETQYF
NA,TRBV28,CASSLLLAGGAKTQYF
NA,TRBV27,CASSDFTDTQYF
NA,TRBV27,CASGEQGHRSYEQYF
NA,TRBV10-3,CAIRSDRSNYGYTF
NA,TRBV5-1,CASSLLWDTLGSQETQYF
NA,TRBV6-5,CASSYREQSYNEQFF
NA,TRBV19,CASRGLAGGSTGELFF
NA,TRBV4-2,CASSLGQGGQPQHF
NA,TRBV11-2,CASSLDASGGYTF
NA,TRBV15,CATSSGTSNIDTQYF
NA,TRBV25-1,CASSEHRGYPYEQYF
NA,TRBV30,CAWSVVGGPGEEQYF
NA,TRBV6-4,CASSERPGGGYNEQFF
NA,TRBV7-9,CASSLSRESSYEQYF
NA,TRBV29-1,CSVAPWDTFNYGYTF
NA,TRBV29-1,CSARGSRELFF
once,TRBV2,CASSGRSGAFF
NA,TRBV5-1,CASSLGGARETQYF
NA,TRBV10-1,CASRPGQGAHEQYF